This TCR beta chain was captured in a study of shared clonotypes between healthy human individuals. General study points: The four-donor shared clonotypes exceeded non-shared clonotypes in generation probability, with non-shared ones scoring lower. A handful of donors shared approximately 5% of their naive CD4 clonotypes. The study's rarefaction showed incomplete sorted-subset sequencing despite large depth.

Using immunoSEQ multiplex PCR, the repertoire was profiled, and TCRdb retains in-frame clones only, with some absent. The sample includes more than 900,000 clones, around three quarters seen only once; the top ten take around 0.61%. The split of CD4+ cells yielded CD45RA+ naive and CD45RA-negative memory subsets. A note on this clone: The antigen remains undetermined.

The sequence was collected from a man between 18 and 35 years old in good health. Some clones in this sample may be carry-over from other donors' samples. Sequences were obtained from memory CD4+ T cells from PBMCs. Subset here: CD45RA-negative fraction.

In DNA, the CDR3 is TGTGCCAGCAGTCTTAAAGGGCTCAGTCAGCCCCAGCATTTT. This translates into CASSLKGLSQPQHF. This sequence joins TRBV6-1 and TRBJ1-5; D gene ambiguous. Germline V gives CDR1 MNHNS, CDR2 SASEGT. V shed 5 bases and J shed 6 bases, with 14 bases lying between them. The CDR3 covers 14 residues.